This TCR beta chain derives from a study of blood T cells in healthy people across ages. Regarding the study as a whole: The recorded TCR beta diversity per million T cells decreased in a roughly linear manner with age.

Then a second PCR, running about 6 to 12 cycles, was carried out with a sample-barcoded 5' primer and a J-beta primer mix. From the 5' RACE reads, TCRdb called clonotypes with MiXCR, one entry per CDR3 protein. The sample yields approximately 800,000 distinct CDR3 sequences, 55% to 70% seen once. Every donor provided approximately 10 milliliters of peripheral blood. No fewer than 7 million PBMCs went into each sample. Turning to this clonotype: The target antigen is unknown. One end of the junction does not line up with germline, which may come from a read error.

There are 14 residues in the CDR3. CDR1 is DFQATT and CDR2 is SNEGSKA in the germline V gene (reference sequence). The material sequenced was blood. This chain connects TRBV20-1 to TRBJ2-5; D possibly matches TRBD1 or TRBD2 (5 bases each). This clonotype originated in a man aged 25-45 years in good health. CDR3 sequence (DNA): TGCAGTGCTAGAGTTCCGGGACGACAAGAGACCCGGTACTTC. Translated, it gives CSARVPGRQETRYF.